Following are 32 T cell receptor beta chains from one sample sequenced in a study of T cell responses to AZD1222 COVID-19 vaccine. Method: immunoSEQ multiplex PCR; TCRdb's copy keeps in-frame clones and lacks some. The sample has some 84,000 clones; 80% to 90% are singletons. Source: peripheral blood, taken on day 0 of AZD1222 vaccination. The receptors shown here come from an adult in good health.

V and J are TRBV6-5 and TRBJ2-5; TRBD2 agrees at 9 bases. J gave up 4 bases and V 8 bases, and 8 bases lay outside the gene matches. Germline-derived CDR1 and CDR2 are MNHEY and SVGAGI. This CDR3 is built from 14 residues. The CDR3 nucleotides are TGTGCCAGCGCGGATAGCGGGAGTAGAGAGACCCAGTACTTC. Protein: CASADSGSRETQYF.

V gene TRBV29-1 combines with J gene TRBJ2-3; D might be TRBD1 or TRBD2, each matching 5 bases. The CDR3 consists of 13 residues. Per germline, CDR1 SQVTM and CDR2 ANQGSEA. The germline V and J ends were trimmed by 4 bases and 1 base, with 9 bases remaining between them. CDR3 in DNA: TGCAGCGTTGCCTTGGGGGGCACAGATACGCAGTATTTT. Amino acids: CSVALGGTDTQYF.

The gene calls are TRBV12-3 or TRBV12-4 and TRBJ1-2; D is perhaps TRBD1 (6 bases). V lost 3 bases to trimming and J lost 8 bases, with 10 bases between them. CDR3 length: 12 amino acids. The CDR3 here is CASSFGGQGYTF. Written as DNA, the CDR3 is TGTGCCAGCAGTTTCGGGGGGCAGGGCTACACCTTC.

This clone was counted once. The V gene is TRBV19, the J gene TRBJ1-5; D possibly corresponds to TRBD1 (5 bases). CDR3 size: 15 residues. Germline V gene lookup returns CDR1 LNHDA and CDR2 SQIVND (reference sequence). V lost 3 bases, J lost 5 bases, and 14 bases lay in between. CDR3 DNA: TGTGCCAGTAGTATGAGTCAACAGGCACATCAGCCCCAGCATTTT. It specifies CASSMSQQAHQPQHF. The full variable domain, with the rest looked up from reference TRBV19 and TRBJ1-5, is DGGITQSPKYLFRKEGQNVTLSCEQNLNHDAMYWYRQDPGQGLRLIYYSQIVNDFQKGDIAEGYSVSREKKESFPLTVTSAQKNPTAFYLCASSMSQQAHQPQHFGDGTRLSIL.

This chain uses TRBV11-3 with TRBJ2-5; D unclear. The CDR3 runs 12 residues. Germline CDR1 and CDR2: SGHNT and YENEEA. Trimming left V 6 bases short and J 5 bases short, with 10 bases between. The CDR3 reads CASSPPGETQYF. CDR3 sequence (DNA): TGTGCCAGCAGTCCCCCTGGGGAGACCCAGTACTTC. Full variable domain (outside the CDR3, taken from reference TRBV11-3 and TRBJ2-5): EAGVVQSPRYKIIEKKQPVAFWCNPISGHNTLYWYLQNLGQGPELLIRYENEEAVDDSQLPKDRFSAERLKGVDSTLKIQPAELGDSAVYLCASSPPGETQYFGPGTRLLVL.

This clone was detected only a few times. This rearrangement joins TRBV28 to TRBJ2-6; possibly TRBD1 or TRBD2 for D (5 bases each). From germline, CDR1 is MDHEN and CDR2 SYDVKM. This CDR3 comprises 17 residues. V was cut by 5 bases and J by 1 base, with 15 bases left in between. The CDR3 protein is CASSQPRWGSGANVLTF. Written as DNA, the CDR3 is TGTGCCAGCAGTCAACCCCGATGGGGGTCTGGGGCCAACGTCCTGACTTTC.

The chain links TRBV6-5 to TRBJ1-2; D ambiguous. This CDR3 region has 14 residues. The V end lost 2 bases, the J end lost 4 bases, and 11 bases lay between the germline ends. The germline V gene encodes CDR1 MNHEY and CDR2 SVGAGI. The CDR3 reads CASSYVGQSYGYTF. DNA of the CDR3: TGTGCCAGCAGTTACGTAGGGCAAAGCTATGGCTACACCTTC.

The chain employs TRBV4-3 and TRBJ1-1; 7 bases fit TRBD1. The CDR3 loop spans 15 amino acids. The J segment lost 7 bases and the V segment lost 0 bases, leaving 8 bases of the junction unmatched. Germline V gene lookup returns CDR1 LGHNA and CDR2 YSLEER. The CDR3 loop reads CASSQDRTGGGEAFF. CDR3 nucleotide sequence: TGCGCCAGCAGCCAAGATAGGACAGGAGGGGGTGAAGCTTTCTTT.

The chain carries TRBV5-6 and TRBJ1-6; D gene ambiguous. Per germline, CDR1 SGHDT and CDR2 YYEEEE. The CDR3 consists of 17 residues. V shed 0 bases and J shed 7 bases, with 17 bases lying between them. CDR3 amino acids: CASSLARAGLLNSPLHF. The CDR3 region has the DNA TGTGCCAGCAGCTTGGCGAGGGCCGGACTCCTAAATTCACCCCTCCACTTT.

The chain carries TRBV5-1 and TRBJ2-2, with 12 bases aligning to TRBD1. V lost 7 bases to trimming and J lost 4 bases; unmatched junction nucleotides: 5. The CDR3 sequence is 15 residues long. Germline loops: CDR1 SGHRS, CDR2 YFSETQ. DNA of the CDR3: TGCGCCAGCCGAAGGGACAGGGGGCTCACCGGGGAGCTGTTTTTT. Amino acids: CASRRDRGLTGELFF.

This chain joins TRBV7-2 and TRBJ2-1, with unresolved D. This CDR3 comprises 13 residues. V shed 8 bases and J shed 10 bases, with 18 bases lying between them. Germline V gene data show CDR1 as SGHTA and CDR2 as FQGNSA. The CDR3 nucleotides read TGTGCCAGCTCCCTAACCTACTATGGAGAGCAGTTCTTC. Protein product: CASSLTYYGEQFF.

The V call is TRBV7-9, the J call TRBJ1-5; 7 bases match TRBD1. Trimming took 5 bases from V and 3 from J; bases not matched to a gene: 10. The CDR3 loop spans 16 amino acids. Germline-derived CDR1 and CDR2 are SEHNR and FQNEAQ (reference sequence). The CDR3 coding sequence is TGTGCCAGCAGCCCCGGACAGGATGTCTTCAATCAGCCCCAGCATTTT. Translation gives CASSPGQDVFNQPQHF.

CDR3: CASAWAGGPAYEQYF. In nucleotides, the CDR3 is TGTGCCAGTGCTTGGGCGGGAGGGCCTGCCTACGAGCAGTACTTC. The chain links TRBV11-3 to TRBJ2-7; 9 positions match TRBD2. CDR1 is SGHNT, CDR2 YENEEA, per germline. The V and J ends lost 9 bases and 2 bases, in that order; junction bases with no gene match: 11. There are 15 residues in the CDR3.

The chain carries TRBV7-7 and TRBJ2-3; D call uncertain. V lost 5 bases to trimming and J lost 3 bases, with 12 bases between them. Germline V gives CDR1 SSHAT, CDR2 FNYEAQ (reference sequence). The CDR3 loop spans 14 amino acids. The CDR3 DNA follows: TGTGCCAGCAGCCGATCCCCCGGGACAGATACGCAGTATTTT. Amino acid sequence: CASSRSPGTDTQYF.

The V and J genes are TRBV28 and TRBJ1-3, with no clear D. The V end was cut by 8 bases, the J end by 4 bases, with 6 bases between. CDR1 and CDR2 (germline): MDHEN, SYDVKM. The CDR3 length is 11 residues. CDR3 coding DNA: TGTGCCAGCCGATTGGGAAACACCATATATTTT. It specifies CASRLGNTIYF. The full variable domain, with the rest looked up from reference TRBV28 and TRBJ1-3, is DVKVTQSSRYLVKRTGEKVFLECVQDMDHENMFWYRQDPGLGLRLIYFSYDVKMKEKGDIPEGYSVSREKKERFSLILESASTNQTSMYLCASRLGNTIYFGEGSWLTVV.

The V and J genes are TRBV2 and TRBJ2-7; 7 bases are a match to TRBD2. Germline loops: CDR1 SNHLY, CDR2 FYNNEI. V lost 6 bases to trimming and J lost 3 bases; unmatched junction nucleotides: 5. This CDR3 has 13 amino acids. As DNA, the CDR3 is TGTGCCAGCAGGCGGGAGTTTCTCTACGAGCAGTACTTC. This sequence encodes CASRREFLYEQYF.

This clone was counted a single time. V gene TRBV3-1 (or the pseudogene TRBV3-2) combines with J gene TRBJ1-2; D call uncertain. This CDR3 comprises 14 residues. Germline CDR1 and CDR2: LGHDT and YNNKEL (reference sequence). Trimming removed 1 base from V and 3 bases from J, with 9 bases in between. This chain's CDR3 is CASSQGGEYYGYTF. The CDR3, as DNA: TGTGCCAGCAGCCAAGGTGGGGAGTACTATGGCTACACCTTC.

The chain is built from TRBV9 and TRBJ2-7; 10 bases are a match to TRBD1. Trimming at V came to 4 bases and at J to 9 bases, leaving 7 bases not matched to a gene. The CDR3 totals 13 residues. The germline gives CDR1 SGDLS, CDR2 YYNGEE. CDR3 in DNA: TGTGCCAGCAGCCCCGGGACAGGGGCGGTGCAGTACTTC. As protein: CASSPGTGAVQYF.

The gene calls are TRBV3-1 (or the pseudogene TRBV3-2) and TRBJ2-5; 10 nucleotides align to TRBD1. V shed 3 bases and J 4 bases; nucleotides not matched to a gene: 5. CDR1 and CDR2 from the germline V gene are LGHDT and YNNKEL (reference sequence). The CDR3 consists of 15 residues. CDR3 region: CASSHPTGGAETQYF. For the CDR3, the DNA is TGTGCCAGCAGCCACCCGACAGGGGGCGCAGAGACCCAGTACTTC.

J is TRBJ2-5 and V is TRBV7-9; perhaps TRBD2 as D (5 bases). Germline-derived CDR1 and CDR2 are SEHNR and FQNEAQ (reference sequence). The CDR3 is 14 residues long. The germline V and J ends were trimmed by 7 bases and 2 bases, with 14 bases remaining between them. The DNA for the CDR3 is TGTGCCAGCACCATAGGAGGCTATCAAGAGACCCAGTACTTC. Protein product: CASTIGGYQETQYF.

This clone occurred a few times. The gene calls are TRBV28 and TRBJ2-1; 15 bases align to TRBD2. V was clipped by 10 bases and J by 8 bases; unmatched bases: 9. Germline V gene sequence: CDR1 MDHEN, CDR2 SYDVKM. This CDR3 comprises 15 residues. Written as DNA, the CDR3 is TGTGCCACCCTGGGACTAGCGGGAGGACCCCATGAGCAGTTCTTC. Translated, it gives CATLGLAGGPHEQFF.

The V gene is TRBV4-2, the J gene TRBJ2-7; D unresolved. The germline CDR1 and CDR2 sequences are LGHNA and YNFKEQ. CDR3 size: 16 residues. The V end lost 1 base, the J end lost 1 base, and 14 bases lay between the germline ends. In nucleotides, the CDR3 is TGTGCCAGCAGCCAAGTGAAGGCCAGCGCGTCCTACGAGCAGTACTTC. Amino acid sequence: CASSQVKASASYEQYF.

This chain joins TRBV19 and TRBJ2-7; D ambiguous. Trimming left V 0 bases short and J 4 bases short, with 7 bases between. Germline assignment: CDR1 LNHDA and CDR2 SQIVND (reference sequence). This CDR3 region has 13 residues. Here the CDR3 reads CASSIDPLYEQYF. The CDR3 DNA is TGTGCCAGTAGTATAGACCCTCTATACGAGCAGTACTTC.

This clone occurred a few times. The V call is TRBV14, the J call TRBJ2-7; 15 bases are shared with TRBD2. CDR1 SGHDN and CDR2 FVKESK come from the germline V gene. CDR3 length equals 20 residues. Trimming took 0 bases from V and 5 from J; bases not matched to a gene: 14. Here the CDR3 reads CASSQEEGAGTSGRLDEQYF. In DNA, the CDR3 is TGTGCCAGCAGCCAAGAAGAAGGGGCCGGGACTAGCGGGAGGTTAGACGAGCAGTACTTC.

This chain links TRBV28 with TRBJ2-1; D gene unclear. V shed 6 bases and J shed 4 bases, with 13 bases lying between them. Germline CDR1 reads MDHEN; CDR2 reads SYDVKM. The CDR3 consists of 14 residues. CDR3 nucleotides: TGTGCCAGCAGCCCCACGGACGGGTACAATGAGCAGTTCTTC. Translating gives CASSPTDGYNEQFF.

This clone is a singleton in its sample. The CDR3 nucleotides are TGTGCCATCAGGGGGACAGAATACAATGAGCAGTTCTTC. This sequence encodes CAIRGTEYNEQFF. V gene TRBV10-3 combines with J gene TRBJ2-1, with 7 bases that match TRBD1. The CDR3 contains 13 residues. V lost 6 bases and J lost 4; bases outside the gene matches: 3. The germline gives CDR1 ENHRY, CDR2 SYGVKD.

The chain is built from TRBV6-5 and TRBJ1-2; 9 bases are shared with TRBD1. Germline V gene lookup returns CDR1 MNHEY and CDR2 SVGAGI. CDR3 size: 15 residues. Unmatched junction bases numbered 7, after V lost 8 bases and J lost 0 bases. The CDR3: CASARQGVSNYGYTF. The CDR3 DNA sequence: TGTGCCAGCGCGAGACAGGGGGTTTCTAACTATGGCTACACCTTC.

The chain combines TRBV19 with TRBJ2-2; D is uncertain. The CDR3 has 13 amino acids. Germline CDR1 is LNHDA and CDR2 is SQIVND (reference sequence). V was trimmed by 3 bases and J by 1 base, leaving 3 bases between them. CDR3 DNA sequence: TGTGCCAGTAGTATTGGGAACACCGGGGAGCTGTTTTTT. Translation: CASSIGNTGELFF.

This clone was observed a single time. CDR3 amino acids: CASSQDVASGRVYEQYF. In DNA, the CDR3 is TGCGCCAGCAGCCAAGATGTCGCTAGCGGGAGGGTATACGAGCAGTACTTC. This chain links TRBV4-3 with TRBJ2-7; 12 nucleotides match TRBD2. V lost 0 bases, J lost 4 bases, and 7 bases stayed unmatched. The CDR3 contains 17 residues. Germline CDR1 LGHNA, CDR2 YSLEER.

The CDR3 reads CASSTADRVNSPLHF. The DNA for the CDR3 is TGTGCCAGTTCGACCGCGGACAGGGTAAATTCACCCCTCCACTTT. The chain uses TRBV28 and TRBJ1-6; 8 bases fit TRBD1. The CDR3 has 15 residues. Germline V gives CDR1 MDHEN, CDR2 SYDVKM. Trimming at V came to 9 bases and at J to 7 bases, leaving 11 bases not matched to a gene.

The DNA of the CDR3 is TGTGCCAGCCGAATCGGGGCCTGGAGCACCGGGGAGCTGTTTTTT. Its protein is CASRIGAWSTGELFF. The chain is built from TRBV28 and TRBJ2-2; TRBD1 or TRBD2 may be the D gene (5 bases each). V shed 8 bases and J shed 4 bases, with 17 bases lying between them. This CDR3 comprises 15 residues. CDR1 and CDR2 (germline): MDHEN, SYDVKM. Full variable domain (missing parts from reference TRBV28 and TRBJ2-2): DVKVTQSSRYLVKRTGEKVFLECVQDMDHENMFWYRQDPGLGLRLIYFSYDVKMKEKGDIPEGYSVSREKKERFSLILESASTNQTSMYLCASRIGAWSTGELFFGEGSRLTVL.

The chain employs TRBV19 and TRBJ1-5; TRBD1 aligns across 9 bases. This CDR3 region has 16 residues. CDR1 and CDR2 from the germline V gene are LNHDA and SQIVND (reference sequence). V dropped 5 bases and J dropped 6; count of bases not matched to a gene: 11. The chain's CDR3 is CASSPSRDRVVQPQHF. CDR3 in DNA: TGTGCCAGTAGTCCGTCCCGGGACAGGGTAGTTCAGCCCCAGCATTTT.